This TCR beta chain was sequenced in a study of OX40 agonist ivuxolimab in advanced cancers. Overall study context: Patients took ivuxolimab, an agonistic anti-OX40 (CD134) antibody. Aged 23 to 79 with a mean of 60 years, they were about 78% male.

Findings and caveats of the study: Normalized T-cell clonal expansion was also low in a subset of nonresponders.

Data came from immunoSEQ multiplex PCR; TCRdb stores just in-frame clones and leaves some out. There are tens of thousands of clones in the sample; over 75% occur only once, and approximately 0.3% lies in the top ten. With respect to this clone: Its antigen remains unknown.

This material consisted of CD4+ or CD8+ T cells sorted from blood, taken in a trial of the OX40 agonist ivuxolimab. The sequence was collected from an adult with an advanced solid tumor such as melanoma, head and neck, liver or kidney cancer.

CDR3 protein: CAWSRSGLAGEVQFF. The CDR3 DNA reads TGTGCCTGGAGTAGAAGTGGACTAGCGGGAGAGGTGCAGTTCTTC. The V gene is TRBV30, the J gene TRBJ2-1; 13 nucleotides match TRBD2. The CDR3 totals 15 residues. Germline CDR1 and CDR2: GTSNPN and SVGIG (reference sequence). V lost 2 bases to trimming and J lost 12 bases; unmatched junction nucleotides: 10. Using reference TRBV30 and TRBJ2-1 for the parts outside the CDR3, the full variable domain is SQTIHQWPATLVQPVGSPLSLECTVEGTSNPNLYWYRQAAGRGLQLLFYSVGIGQISSEVPQNLSASRPQDRQFILSSKKLLLSDSGFYLCAWSRSGLAGEVQFFGPGTRLTVL.